This T cell receptor (beta chain) is from a study of vaccination and CD4 T cells after COVID-19. On the study more broadly: The convalescents comprised six males and four females, two of them Hispanic. Stimulation used overlapping spike peptides from SARS-CoV-2, HCoV-NL63, HCoV-OC43 and HCoV-229E. Between diagnosis and the drawing of post-COVID samples lay a median 101 days (range 35 to 161).

CDR3 length equals 13 residues. Trimming pared 5 bases from V and 8 bases from J, leaving 15 bases between. Germline values: CDR1 SNHLY, CDR2 FYNNEI. Notes on this clonotype: Its antigen remains unidentified.

Treatment of the sample: roughly ten-day PBMC culture with coronavirus spike peptide pools or control peptides (ViraFEST assay). The study sequenced cultured CD4+ T cell DNA using the Oncomine TCR Beta short-read assay. TCRdb fed the PCR reads into MiXCR, producing one record per CDR3 protein. The table has 10,000 to 11,000 distinct CDR3 sequences, under 70% seen once; the top ten hold 23%. The TCR sequence derives from a human donor who had recovered from COVID-19. The specimen was CD4+ T cells from blood, cultured in vitro. This chain joins TRBV2 and TRBJ1-2; a weak D match, TRBD1 (5 bases). Written as DNA, the CDR3 is TGTGCCAGCAGTTCTGACGGGGGAATGGGCTACACCTTC. It encodes CASSSDGGMGYTF.